This TCR beta chain was captured by sequencing in a study of technical replicates of blood from a few donors (dated 2017 in TCRdb). Library construction relied on the immunoSEQ multiplex PCR assay. The table was pulled from immuneACCESS by TCRdb, which kept in-frame rearrangements only. Such tables lose some clones; where checked, under half of the loss comes from unresolved V genes, and the rest has no known cause. The sample includes 50,000 to 60,000 clones, with about 95% observed a single time. 3% of the sample lies in the top ten. Concerning this clone itself: Its antigen target is currently unknown. The sample holds no much larger clone one base away, and base qualities are not on file.

Including cysteine and phenylalanine, the CDR3 has 16 amino acids. Kept here is only the CDR3 DNA, which spans 48 bases and is read in frame from base 1. The germline ends are 12 bases apart after V is trimmed by 1 base and J by 1 base. CDR1 SGHTS and CDR2 YDEGEE were looked up in the germline V gene. The sample consisted of PBMCs. The TCR comes from a human donor in good health. Some clones in this sample may be carry-over from other donors' samples. The chain is made from TRBV5-8 and TRBJ1-3; the D gene is perhaps TRBD1, on 5 matching bases. CDR3 protein: CASSLRPRGSGNTIYF. The DNA is TGTGCCAGCAGCTTGCGACCAAGGGGATCTGGAAACACCATATATTTT.